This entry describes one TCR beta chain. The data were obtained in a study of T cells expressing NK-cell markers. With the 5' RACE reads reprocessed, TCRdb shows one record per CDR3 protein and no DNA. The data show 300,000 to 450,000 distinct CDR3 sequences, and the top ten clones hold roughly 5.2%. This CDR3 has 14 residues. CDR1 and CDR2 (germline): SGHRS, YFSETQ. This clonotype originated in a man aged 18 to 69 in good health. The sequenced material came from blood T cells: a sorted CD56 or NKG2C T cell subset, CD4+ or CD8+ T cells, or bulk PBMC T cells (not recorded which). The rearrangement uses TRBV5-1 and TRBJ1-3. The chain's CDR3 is CASSSTAAGNTIYF.